This TCR beta chain was found in a study of blood T cell repertoires in COVID-19. Overall study: Samples came from the United States, Italy and Spain, spanning acute and convalescent COVID-19. PBMCs, B-cell-depleted T cells, or T cells provided the cDNA or gDNA that made up the material.

Assay used: immunoSEQ multiplex PCR; TCRdb lists only in-frame clones, some missing. The sample holds some 150,000 clones, 75% to 90% seen once. Trimming shortened V by 5 bases and J by 4 bases, and 20 bases separated the two germline ends. Germline V gene lookup returns CDR1 MNHEY and CDR2 SMNVEV (reference sequence). This CDR3 is built from 16 residues. This chain joins TRBV27 and TRBJ1-2, with D perhaps TRBD1 (6 bases). The TCR originated in a woman aged 55 to 70 with COVID-19, enrolled during active disease. Material: peripheral blood. This chain's CDR3 is CASSPTSGGRGYGYTF. The CDR3 DNA sequence: TGTGCCAGCAGTCCGACATCCGGGGGGCGCGGCTATGGCTACACCTTC.